This T cell receptor (beta chain) was sequenced for a study of cytomegalovirus exposure and HLA in healthy donors. V was shortened by 3 bases and J by 1 base, with 5 bases between the two germline ends. Germline values: CDR1 ENHRY, CDR2 SYGVKD. The CDR3 sequence is 13 residues long. Primers: 60 Vbeta forward and 13 Jbeta reverse. Sequencing used immunoSEQ multiplex PCR; TCRdb keeps in-frame clones, though not all of them. Among 85,000 to 120,000 clones listed, about 62% were seen once. General study results and limits: DRB1 had the most TCR associations and HLA-C the fewest, a later analysis found, with rates varying by HLA locus. The authors enumerated around 150 TCR beta chains as linked to cytomegalovirus.

This clone has more than one count but fewer than ten. What it recognizes is unknown. Sequenced sample: PBMCs. The clonotype was recovered from a human donor in good health. The chain joins TRBV10-3 to TRBJ2-3; D is uncertain. The CDR3 region has the DNA TGTGCCATCAGTGACCCAGGCACAGATACGCAGTATTTT. Its protein is CAISDPGTDTQYF.